Each of the 23 T cell receptor beta chains below was sequenced from the same sample in a study of blood T cell repertoires in COVID-19. Sequenced by immunoSEQ multiplex PCR; TCRdb stores in-frame clones only, minus some. This table holds 400,000 to 550,000 clones, about 85% found once. The sequencing sample was made of PBMCs or T cells enriched from blood (not recorded which). Source of these receptors: a woman under 30 with acute COVID-19.

V usage is TRBV28 and J usage is TRBJ1-1, with TRBD1 identical over 8 bases. The CDR3 spans 13 residues. Per the germline V gene, CDR1 is MDHEN and CDR2 is SYDVKM. V gave up 7 bases and J gave up 3 bases; unmatched junction bases: 4. Here the CDR3 reads CASNHRGDTEAFF. In DNA, the CDR3 is TGTGCCAGCAATCACAGGGGGGACACTGAAGCTTTCTTT.

The CDR3 coding sequence is TGTGCCAGCAGCCCGGGACTAGCTCTTGGTGAGCAGTTCTTC. Translating it yields CASSPGLALGEQFF. The chain couples TRBV13 to TRBJ2-1, with 9 positions matching TRBD2. The CDR3 consists of 14 residues. V trimming: 5 bases; J trimming: 9 bases; junction bases outside the gene matches: 8. Germline CDR1 PRHDT, CDR2 FYEKMQ (reference sequence).

V gene TRBV5-1 combines with J gene TRBJ2-3; perhaps TRBD2 as D (5 bases). This CDR3 is built from 15 residues. Per germline, CDR1 SGHRS and CDR2 YFSETQ. Trimming removed 2 bases at V and 1 base at J, with 11 bases between. The chain's CDR3 is CASSLLEVGTDTQYF. The CDR3 region has the DNA TGCGCCAGCAGCTTACTAGAGGTCGGCACAGATACGCAGTATTTT.

In its sample, this clone was seen once. The rearrangement uses TRBV4-1 and TRBJ2-1; D might be TRBD2 (6 bases). V lost 3 bases to trimming and J lost 6 bases, with 12 bases between them. The CDR3 has 14 amino acids. In germline, CDR1 is MGHRA, CDR2 YSYEKL. The chain's CDR3 is CASSHPTRGNEQFF. The CDR3 DNA is TGCGCCAGCAGCCACCCGACTAGGGGCAATGAGCAGTTCTTC.

This clone was seen once. The V call is TRBV4-1, the J call TRBJ1-1; 8 positions agree with TRBD1. Germline V gene data show CDR1 as MGHRA and CDR2 as YSYEKL. The CDR3 runs 14 residues. Trimming at V came to 4 bases and at J to 1 base, leaving 2 bases not matched to a gene. CDR3 amino acids: CASSRTGGNTEAFF. In DNA form, the CDR3 reads TGCGCCAGCAGCCGAACAGGGGGGAACACTGAAGCTTTCTTT.

This chain uses TRBV24-1 with TRBJ2-2; no clear D gene. The CDR3 is 13 residues long. Trimming left V 0 bases short and J 7 bases short, with 5 bases between. In germline, CDR1 is KGHDR, CDR2 SFDVKD. CDR3 nucleotide sequence: TGTGCCACCAGTGATTTGAATCGCGGGGAGCTGTTTTTT. This translates into CATSDLNRGELFF.

The rearrangement uses TRBV6-2 or TRBV6-3 and TRBJ1-5; a weak D match, TRBD1 (5 bases). V lost 1 base to trimming and J lost 3 bases, with 16 bases between them. Germline CDR1 reads MNHEY; CDR2 reads SVGEGT. The CDR3 length is 17 residues. CDR3 protein: CASSYLSVDNNNQPQHF. The CDR3 nucleotides are TGTGCCAGCAGTTACTTGTCGGTGGACAACAACAATCAGCCCCAGCATTTT.

CDR3 bases: TGTGCCAGCAGTTCACAGGGGGCGATGAACTATGGCTACACCTTC. As protein: CASSSQGAMNYGYTF. The rearrangement links TRBV6-5 to TRBJ1-2; TRBD1 matches 9 bases. The CDR3 sequence is 15 residues long. CDR1 is MNHEY and CDR2 is SVGAGI in the germline V gene. The V gene end was trimmed by 4 bases and the J gene end by 2 bases; junction bases not matched to a gene: 5.

The rearrangement links TRBV7-2 to TRBJ2-5, with TRBD1 identical over 7 bases. The V gene end was trimmed by 2 bases and the J gene end by 7 bases; junction bases not matched to a gene: 4. The CDR3 covers 13 residues. Germline CDR1 is SGHTA and CDR2 is FQGNSA. The CDR3 coding sequence is TGTGCCAGCAGCTTATTAGGGGGCAGGACCCAGTACTTC. It yields the protein CASSLLGGRTQYF.

Turning to this clone: This sample also contains other DNA sequences that code for the same CDR3. The rearrangement joins TRBV18 to TRBJ2-7; 14 bases fit TRBD2. Germline V gene lookup returns CDR1 KGHSH and CDR2 LQKENI. V shed 3 bases and J 2 bases; nucleotides not matched to a gene: 0. This CDR3 region has 15 residues. The CDR3: CASSPGLAGAYEQYF. In DNA form, the CDR3 reads TGTGCCAGCTCACCGGGACTAGCGGGGGCCTACGAGCAGTACTTC. The full variable domain, completed using reference TRBV18 and TRBJ2-7, is NAGVMQNPRHLVRRRGQEARLRCSPMKGHSHVYWYRQLPEEGLKFMVYLQKENIIDESGMPKERFSAEFPKEGPSILRIQQVVRGDSAAYFCASSPGLAGAYEQYFGPGTRLTVT.

V and J are TRBV7-8 and TRBJ2-4, with 7 bases aligning to TRBD1. CDR1 is SGHVS, CDR2 FQNEAQ, per germline. The CDR3 spans 15 residues. V lost 5 bases, J lost 5 bases, and 9 bases stayed unmatched. The CDR3 nucleotides read TGTGCCAGCAGCACCAAGAACAGGGGCGAAAACATTCAGTACTTC. This translates into CASSTKNRGENIQYF.

The chain combines TRBV11-1 with TRBJ2-7; tentative D call: TRBD1 (6 bases). Germline loops: CDR1 SGHAT, CDR2 FQDESV (reference sequence). The V end lost 5 bases, the J end lost 0 bases, and 11 bases lay between the germline ends. The CDR3 has 14 residues. CDR3: CASSRDRSSYEQYF. The CDR3 bases are TGTGCCAGCAGCCGCGACAGGAGCTCCTACGAGCAGTACTTC.

The chain links TRBV24-1 to TRBJ2-1; weak D call: TRBD2 (5 bases). The V end was cut by 4 bases, the J end by 2 bases, with 8 bases between. The germline gives CDR1 KGHDR, CDR2 SFDVKD. The CDR3 totals 14 residues. CDR3 DNA sequence: TGTGCCACCAGTGAGAGGGAGCCCTACAATGAGCAGTTCTTC. Its protein is CATSEREPYNEQFF.

The rearrangement joins TRBV11-2 to TRBJ1-4, with unresolved D. This CDR3 is 15 amino acids long. V lost 1 base, J lost 8 bases, and 14 bases lay in between. Germline V gene data show CDR1 as SGHAT and CDR2 as FQNNGV. This chain's CDR3 is CASSLAGIGGEKLFF. As DNA, the CDR3 is TGTGCCAGCAGCTTAGCTGGGATTGGAGGGGAAAAACTGTTTTTT.

This clone was detected a few times. The genes are TRBV20-1 and TRBJ1-5, with D maybe TRBD1 (5 bases). This CDR3 is 14 amino acids long. Germline values: CDR1 DFQATT, CDR2 SNEGSKA (reference sequence). V was clipped by 3 bases and J by 4 bases, with 13 bases between them. The CDR3 sequence: CSASFTGMNQPQHF. In DNA, the CDR3 is TGCAGTGCTAGTTTTACAGGTATGAATCAGCCCCAGCATTTT.

The chain couples TRBV12-3 or TRBV12-4 to TRBJ2-7; D possibly corresponds to TRBD2 (5 bases). The ends were cut back, 8 bases at V and 0 bases at J, with 11 bases in the middle. The CDR3 extends over 13 amino acids. CDR3 sequence: CASVGVSSYEQYF. CDR3 coding DNA: TGTGCCAGCGTCGGGGTGAGCTCCTACGAGCAGTACTTC.

There are a few counts of this clone. This chain links TRBV19 with TRBJ1-5; possibly TRBD1 for D (6 bases). CDR1 is LNHDA and CDR2 is SQIVND in the germline V gene (reference sequence). The CDR3 is made up of 14 amino acids. V lost 8 bases, J lost 0 bases, and 11 bases lay in between. CDR3 residues: CASRRGNSNQPQHF. The CDR3 DNA reads TGTGCCAGTCGCAGGGGCAATAGCAATCAGCCCCAGCATTTT.

CDR3 region: CASGLARPGGQFF. CDR3 bases: TGTGCTAGTGGTTTGGCGCGGCCCGGCGGGCAGTTCTTC. V is TRBV12-5 and J is TRBJ2-1; unclear D gene. Trimming removed 1 base from V and 12 bases from J, with 13 bases in between. The CDR3 consists of 13 residues. Per germline, CDR1 LGHNT and CDR2 FRNRAP.

This clone turned up a few times. This rearrangement joins TRBV27 to TRBJ1-1; 10 bases fit TRBD1. The V segment lost 6 bases and the J segment 8 bases; nucleotides outside the gene matches: 6. CDR1 MNHEY and CDR2 SMNVEV come from the germline V gene (reference sequence). The CDR3 extends over 13 amino acids. CDR3 DNA: TGTGCCAGCAGGAGAGGACAGGGGGTGGAAGCTTTCTTT. This translates into CASRRGQGVEAFF.

J is TRBJ2-7 and V is TRBV3-1 (or the pseudogene TRBV3-2), with a tentative D call TRBD1 (6 bases). CDR1 LGHDT and CDR2 YNNKEL come from the germline V gene (reference sequence). This CDR3 comprises 14 residues. Trimming cost V 4 bases and J 2 bases, with 12 bases left between them. CDR3 amino acids: CASSPGTTTYEQYF. The CDR3 region has the DNA TGTGCCAGCAGCCCCGGGACAACTACCTACGAGCAGTACTTC.

The chain employs TRBV4-3 and TRBJ1-5; 7 bases agree with TRBD1. The CDR3 has 16 amino acids. Unmatched junction bases numbered 5, after V lost 0 bases and J lost 3 bases. From germline, CDR1 is LGHNA and CDR2 YSLEER. As DNA, the CDR3 is TGCGCCAGCAGCCAAGAAAGGGACAGCTTCAATCAGCCCCAGCATTTT. This sequence encodes CASSQERDSFNQPQHF.

The V gene is TRBV28, the J gene TRBJ1-6, with 7 bases fitting TRBD1. Looked up from germline, CDR1 is MDHEN and CDR2 is SYDVKM. The trim removed 5 bases at V and 7 bases at J, leaving 5 bases unmatched. The CDR3 covers 14 residues. In DNA, the CDR3 is TGTGCCAGCAGTCCGACAGGGTGGAATTCACCCCTCCACTTT. This gives the protein CASSPTGWNSPLHF.

The chain links TRBV10-1 to TRBJ1-6, with D possibly being TRBD1 (6 bases). Per germline, CDR1 WNHNN and CDR2 SYGVQD (reference sequence). This CDR3 has 13 residues. The ends were cut back, 4 bases at V and 7 bases at J, with 8 bases in the middle. The CDR3 nucleotides read TGCGCCAGCAGTGGGACAGCGAATTCACCCCTCCACTTT. It codes for CASSGTANSPLHF.